These 22 T cell receptor beta chains were sequenced from one sample in a study of blood T cell repertoires in COVID-19. The table came from immunoSEQ multiplex PCR; TCRdb's copy has only in-frame clones and leaves some out. The sample consists of around 200,000 clones, nearly 85% of them appearing once. Sequencing used peripheral blood. The receptors here all came from a woman under 40 with COVID-19, enrolled during active disease.

A few counts support this clone. The V gene is TRBV10-3, the J gene TRBJ1-2, with TRBD1 matching over 7 bases. This CDR3 spans 12 amino acids. Germline values: CDR1 ENHRY, CDR2 SYGVKD. J was trimmed by 7 bases and V by 3 bases; bases with no gene match: 2. The CDR3 here is CAISEDRAGYTF. Here the CDR3 DNA reads TGTGCCATCAGTGAAGACAGGGCTGGCTACACCTTC.

In its sample, this clone was seen once. The V and J genes are TRBV12-3 or TRBV12-4 and TRBJ1-3; maybe TRBD1 (6 bases). V lost 3 bases to trimming and J lost 4 bases, with 7 bases between them. The CDR3 covers 13 residues. CDR3: CASSFGQGNTIYF. The CDR3 DNA follows: TGTGCCAGCAGTTTTGGACAGGGAAACACCATATATTTT.

The chain combines TRBV27 with TRBJ1-4; 7 bases align to TRBD1. The junction had 3 bases not matched to a gene; V was cut back by 6 bases and J by 2 bases. The CDR3 consists of 14 residues. Germline values: CDR1 MNHEY, CDR2 SMNVEV (reference sequence). DNA for the CDR3: TGTGCCAGCAGGCCGGGACAGACTAATGAAAAACTGTTTTTT. Protein: CASRPGQTNEKLFF.

The gene calls are TRBV27 and TRBJ1-1; a weak D match, TRBD1 (6 bases). This CDR3 has 14 residues. The V gene lost 5 bases and the J gene lost 2 bases, with 12 bases spanning the gap. CDR1 is MNHEY, CDR2 SMNVEV, per germline (reference sequence). CDR3 protein: CASSQQGRNTEAFF. The DNA of the CDR3 is TGTGCCAGCAGTCAACAGGGACGTAACACTGAAGCTTTCTTT.

The chain carries TRBV2 and TRBJ2-3; D possibly corresponds to TRBD1 (5 bases). V was shortened by 7 bases and J by 5 bases, with 13 bases between the two germline ends. The CDR3 runs to 13 residues. In germline, CDR1 is SNHLY, CDR2 FYNNEI. The CDR3 reads CASKSRAGDTQYF. CDR3 bases: TGTGCCAGCAAATCCAGGGCTGGAGATACGCAGTATTTT. Complete variable domain (other parts from reference TRBV2 and TRBJ2-3): EPEVTQTPSHQVTQMGQEVILRCVPISNHLYFYWYRQILGQKVEFLVSFYNNEISEKSEIFDDQFSVERPDGSNFTLKIRSTKLEDSAMYFCASKSRAGDTQYFGPGTRLTVL.

The rearrangement links TRBV24-1 to TRBJ1-4; the match to TRBD1 covers 9 bases. V shed 3 bases and J 4 bases; nucleotides not matched to a gene: 2. Germline assignment: CDR1 KGHDR and CDR2 SFDVKD. The CDR3 is made up of 15 amino acids. The CDR3 loop reads CATSDPGQGNEKLFF. The CDR3 DNA sequence: TGTGCCACCAGTGATCCGGGACAGGGTAATGAAAAACTGTTTTTT.

The chain combines TRBV19 with TRBJ1-2; maybe TRBD1 (5 bases). Germline V gives CDR1 LNHDA, CDR2 SQIVND (reference sequence). This CDR3 spans 12 amino acids. V was clipped by 6 bases and J by 1 base, with 6 bases between them. The CDR3 reads CASRQVNYGYTF. For the CDR3, the DNA is TGTGCCAGTAGACAGGTTAACTATGGCTACACCTTC.

The V gene is TRBV2, the J gene TRBJ2-5, with 9 bases aligning to TRBD1. V shed 2 bases, J shed 3 bases, and the junction held 4 bases outside the gene matches. The CDR3 contains 15 residues. Germline CDR1 reads SNHLY; CDR2 reads FYNNEI. CDR3 region: CASSETRTGEETQYF. In DNA, the CDR3 is TGTGCCAGCAGTGAAACCCGGACAGGGGAAGAGACCCAGTACTTC.

The sample holds one count of this clone. The chain joins TRBV7-2 to TRBJ1-3, with a weak D call TRBD1 (5 bases). Germline V lookup: CDR1 SGHTA, CDR2 FQGNSA. Trimming pared 3 bases from V and 0 bases from J, leaving 15 bases between. The CDR3 has 17 residues. The CDR3 region is CASSFLSQGSSGNTIYF. For the CDR3, the DNA is TGTGCCAGCAGCTTCTTATCTCAGGGTAGCTCTGGAAACACCATATATTTT.

V usage is TRBV7-9 and J usage is TRBJ1-2; D is uncertain. The CDR3 is 14 amino acids. V lost 1 base and J lost 0, with 6 bases in between. The germline V gene has CDR1 SEHNR and CDR2 FQNEAQ (reference sequence). Written as DNA, the CDR3 is TGTGCCAGCAGCTTAGGCAGCGCTAACTATGGCTACACCTTC. Its protein product is CASSLGSANYGYTF.

This chain joins TRBV4-3 and TRBJ1-2, with D perhaps matching TRBD1 (5 bases). This CDR3 has 15 residues. Looked up from germline, CDR1 is LGHNA and CDR2 is YSLEER. The V and J ends lost 0 bases and 4 bases respectively, with 12 bases between them. CDR3 nucleotide sequence: TGCGCCAGCAGCCAAGATAATCGACAGATCTATGGCTACACCTTC. Amino acids: CASSQDNRQIYGYTF.

CDR3 residues: CASMAPGEPQHF. The CDR3, as DNA: TGTGCCAGCATGGCCCCCGGGGAGCCCCAGCATTTT. The chain recombines TRBV28 with TRBJ1-5, with no clear D. Trimming pared 7 bases from V and 8 bases from J, leaving 12 bases between. This CDR3 has 12 residues. Germline CDR1 MDHEN, CDR2 SYDVKM.

The rearrangement joins TRBV6-6 to TRBJ2-7; D possibly corresponds to TRBD2 (5 bases). The V gene's germline CDR1 is MNHNY and CDR2 SVGAGI (reference sequence). CDR3 length: 14 amino acids. Trimming stripped 4 bases from V and 6 bases from J, with 16 bases between. CDR3: CASSSNHMTTEQYF. The CDR3 bases are TGTGCCAGCAGTTCGAACCATATGACTACCGAGCAGTACTTC.

The chain links TRBV5-6 to TRBJ1-1; D gene unclear. The V end was cut by 1 base, the J end by 0 bases, with 7 bases between. The CDR3 has 14 amino acids. The germline CDR1 and CDR2 sequences are SGHDT and YYEEEE. The CDR3 spells CASSLMGVNTEAFF. The CDR3 nucleotides read TGTGCCAGCAGCTTGATGGGAGTGAACACTGAAGCTTTCTTT.

The V and J genes are TRBV6-5 and TRBJ2-5; 9 bases line up with TRBD1. J gave up 5 bases and V 4 bases, and 2 bases lay outside the gene matches. CDR1 MNHEY and CDR2 SVGAGI come from the germline V gene. The CDR3 consists of 13 residues. CDR3 DNA: TGTGCCAGCAGTTTCGACAGGGGGGAGACCCAGTACTTC. Its protein product is CASSFDRGETQYF.

This clone was picked up a small number of times. The chain employs TRBV15 and TRBJ1-5; 7 bases line up with TRBD1. Germline V gene sequence: CDR1 LNHNV, CDR2 YYDKDF (reference sequence). There are 14 residues in the CDR3. The J segment lost 3 bases and the V segment lost 6 bases, leaving 5 bases of the junction unmatched. The CDR3 nucleotides read TGTGCCACCAGAACGGGACAGTACAATCAGCCCCAGCATTTT. Encoded protein: CATRTGQYNQPQHF.

This clone was observed once. The chain combines TRBV9 with TRBJ2-1; the D is unclear. The CDR3 loop spans 15 amino acids. Between the trimmed V and J ends, which lost 4 bases and 1 base, there was a span of 12 bases. Germline V gene lookup returns CDR1 SGDLS and CDR2 YYNGEE. DNA of the CDR3: TGTGCCAGCAGCCCAAAGGAGAAATCCTACAATGAGCAGTTCTTC. Amino acid sequence: CASSPKEKSYNEQFF.

This chain connects TRBV6-5 to TRBJ1-2; maybe TRBD1 (5 bases). Trimming shortened V by 6 bases and J by 4 bases, and 18 bases separated the two germline ends. Per germline, CDR1 MNHEY and CDR2 SVGAGI. The CDR3 consists of 15 residues. The CDR3: CASSPRDLRVYGYTF. In nucleotides, the CDR3 is TGTGCCAGCAGCCCGCGGGACCTTCGCGTCTATGGCTACACCTTC.

The V call is TRBV7-2, the J call TRBJ2-3; TRBD2 aligns across 11 bases. V was pared by 5 bases and J by 4 bases, with 14 bases of the junction left unmatched. CDR1 and CDR2 (germline): SGHTA, FQGNSA. The CDR3 has 18 amino acids. CDR3 DNA sequence: TGTGCCAGCAGCCCATCCGCCCGACTAGCGGGGCTGGCAGATACGCAGTATTTT. This translates into CASSPSARLAGLADTQYF.

This clone appeared a few times. V usage is TRBV6-2 or TRBV6-3 and J usage is TRBJ1-5; D unresolved. The V end lost 5 bases, the J end lost 0 bases, and 11 bases lay between the germline ends. The germline V gene encodes CDR1 MNHEY and CDR2 SVGEGT. The CDR3 loop spans 15 amino acids. This CDR3 reads CASSTSGFSNQPQHF. In DNA, the CDR3 is TGTGCCAGCAGTACCTCTGGCTTTAGCAATCAGCCCCAGCATTTT.

The chain combines TRBV28 with TRBJ1-5; 7 nucleotides align to TRBD1. With 6 bases clipped from V and 4 bases from J, the junction kept 12 bases outside the gene matches. The CDR3 spans 16 residues. CDR1 is MDHEN, CDR2 SYDVKM, per germline. Written as DNA, the CDR3 is TGTGCCAGCAGCTCTCGCAGGGGGTTAGGGAATCAGCCCCAGCATTTT. As protein: CASSSRRGLGNQPQHF.

The rearrangement uses TRBV2 and TRBJ1-6; maybe TRBD1 (5 bases). The CDR3 extends over 17 amino acids. CDR1 is SNHLY and CDR2 is FYNNEI in the germline V gene. V lost 6 bases, J lost 5 bases, and 20 bases lay in between. In DNA form, the CDR3 reads TGTGCCAGCAGCCCTCAGGGCGGGGCGATACATAATTCACCCCTCCACTTT. Translating gives CASSPQGGAIHNSPLHF.